These T cell receptor beta chains were read from a single sample in a study of T-cell memory formation after mild COVID-19. From the 5' RACE reads, TCRdb called clonotypes with MiXCR, one entry per CDR3 protein. Of some 180,000 distinct CDR3 sequences in the sample, roughly 20% were seen once. The sample taken for sequencing was PBMCs or a T cell subset sorted from them (not recorded which). Receptors originate from a man between 18 and 35 years old who had mild COVID-19 (a few samples of this study predate the infection). Cell type and time point are not known. Both conserved end residues are part of each CDR3. The D gene is left open where the match is weak. Clone sizes are given selectively: once, few, many, or a class where the clone is expanded.

J gene | V gene | clone size | D gene | CDR3 protein | CDR3 DNA
TRBJ2-1 | TRBV18 | once | . | CASSPDGAHEQFF | TGTGCCAGCTCACCCGACGGGGCGCATGAGCAGTTCTTC
TRBJ1-1 | TRBV3-1 | few | . | CASSLLGGNTEAFF | TGTGCCAGCAGCCTCTTGGGGGGGAACACTGAAGCTTTCTTT
TRBJ2-1 | TRBV10-3 | . | . | CATAEGINEQFF | TGTGCCACGGCGGAGGGGATCAATGAGCAGTTCTTC
TRBJ1-6 | TRBV7-9 | . | . | CASSLAGVGGMRSNSPLHF | TGTGCCAGCAGCTTAGCGGGAGTAGGGGGTATGAGGTCAAATTCACCCCTCCACTTT
TRBJ2-5 | TRBV24-1 | . | . | CATGEESQETQYF | TGTGCCACCGGGGAGGAGTCCCAAGAGACCCAGTACTTC
TRBJ2-3 | TRBV6-5 | few | . | CASGDRRDTQYF | TGTGCCAGCGGGGACCGACGAGATACGCAGTATTTT
TRBJ2-2 | TRBV3-1 | . | . | CASSQDGGGSGELFF | TGTGCCAGCAGCCAAGATGGCGGGGGCTCCGGGGAGCTGTTTTTT
TRBJ2-1 | TRBV5-1 | few | TRBD2 | CASSPGTSREQFF | TGCGCCAGCAGCCCCGGGACTAGCAGGGAGCAGTTCTTC
TRBJ2-5 | TRBV6-2/TRBV6-3 | . | TRBD2 | CASSPSGGAETQYF | TGTGCCAGCAGTCCGAGCGGGGGGGCTGAGACCCAGTACTTC
TRBJ1-6 | TRBV5-6 | . | . | CASSLVQASSYNSPLHF | TGTGCCAGCAGCTTGGTACAGGCGAGCTCCTATAATTCACCCCTCCACTTT
TRBJ1-6 | TRBV10-3 | few | . | CAISEEGRANSPLHF | TGTGCCATCAGTGAAGAAGGCAGGGCTAATTCACCCCTCCACTTT
TRBJ2-5 | TRBV2 | . | . | CASSENSEVETQYF | TGTGCCAGCAGCGAAAACTCAGAAGTGGAGACCCAGTACTTC
TRBJ2-5 | TRBV6-2/TRBV6-3 | . | . | CASSPAGRRRETQYF | TGTGCCAGCAGTCCCGCTGGACGCCGGCGAGAGACCCAGTACTTC
TRBJ2-5 | TRBV7-6 | . | . | CASSAHGPRETQYF | TGTGCCAGCAGCGCCCACGGTCCTCGGGAGACCCAGTACTTC
TRBJ1-5 | TRBV6-2/TRBV6-3 | . | . | CASSYSEAGVQPQHF | TGTGCCAGCAGTTATTCCGAGGCAGGGGTTCAGCCCCAGCATTTT
TRBJ1-1 | TRBV10-3 | many | . | CAINHGRGTEAFF | TGTGCCATCAACCATGGTAGGGGGACTGAAGCTTTCTTT
TRBJ1-2 | TRBV5-1 | . | . | CASSLTGPQDGYTF | TGCGCCAGCAGCTTGACCGGGCCACAGGATGGCTACACCTTC
TRBJ2-1 | TRBV11-2 | . | TRBD1 | CASSLAPDRYNEQFF | TGTGCCAGCAGCTTAGCCCCGGACAGGTACAATGAGCAGTTCTTC
TRBJ1-2 | TRBV2 | . | . | CASAGAVYGYTF | TGTGCCAGCGCGGGGGCTGTTTATGGCTACACCTTC
TRBJ2-5 | TRBV10-3 | few | TRBD2 | CAISESSGGNQETQYF | TGTGCCATCAGTGAGTCGAGCGGGGGGAACCAAGAGACCCAGTACTTC
TRBJ1-1 | TRBV7-2 | . | . | CASKLRSGLGTEAFF | TGTGCCAGCAAGCTTAGGTCGGGCCTTGGCACTGAAGCTTTCTTT
TRBJ1-5 | TRBV7-2 | few | . | CASSLIGGWGNQPQHF | TGTGCCAGCAGCTTAATTGGAGGATGGGGCAATCAGCCCCAGCATTTT
TRBJ2-3 | TRBV5-7 | few | . | CASSLRLSGLWEDTQYF | TGTGCCAGCAGCTTGAGGCTAAGCGGCCTTTGGGAAGATACGCAGTATTTT
TRBJ2-6 | TRBV7-9 | . | . | CASSQQATGSGANVLTF | TGTGCCAGCAGCCAGCAGGCAACAGGGTCTGGGGCCAACGTCCTGACTTTC
TRBJ2-7 | TRBV20-1 | . | . | CSASRFLSHYEQYF | TGCAGTGCGAGCAGATTTTTATCCCACTACGAGCAGTACTTC
TRBJ1-3 | TRBV12-3/TRBV12-4 | many | . | CASSRRSSGNTIYF | TGTGCCAGCAGCAGGAGGTCCTCTGGAAACACCATATATTTT
TRBJ2-3 | TRBV7-9 | few | . | CASSTGQVPDTQYF | TGTGCCAGCAGCACTGGACAAGTCCCAGATACGCAGTATTTT
TRBJ2-1 | TRBV30 | . | TRBD1 | CAWDGQGVWNEQFF | TGTGCCTGGGACGGACAGGGGGTATGGAATGAGCAGTTCTTC
TRBJ2-7 | TRBV5-1 | few | . | CASSLHTGGADEYF | TGCGCCAGCAGCTTGCATACAGGCGGGGCTGATGAGTACTTC
TRBJ2-6 | TRBV7-9 | . | . | CASSPPWGANVLTF | TGTGCCAGCAGCCCCCCTTGGGGGGCCAACGTCCTGACTTTC
TRBJ2-2 | TRBV24-1 | few | . | CATSVSGTTNTGELFF | TGTGCCACCAGTGTGTCCGGGACAACGAACACCGGGGAGCTGTTTTTT
TRBJ2-7 | TRBV12-3/TRBV12-4 | many | TRBD1 | CASSSGGSYEQYF | TGTGCCAGCAGTTCAGGGGGCTCCTACGAGCAGTACTTC
TRBJ1-1 | TRBV27 | few | . | CASRADTVSVF | TGTGCCAGCAGGGCCGACACTGTCTCGGTTTTT
TRBJ2-3 | TRBV7-6 | once | TRBD1 | CASSPGQVNTDTQYF | TGTGCCAGCAGCCCCGGACAGGTCAACACAGATACGCAGTATTTT
TRBJ2-3 | TRBV19 | . | . | CASSEDTQYF | TGTGCCAGTAGTGAAGATACGCAGTATTTT
TRBJ2-5 | TRBV20-1 | . | . | CSAAQGGQETQYF | TGCAGTGCAGCCCAAGGGGGTCAAGAGACCCAGTACTTC
TRBJ2-1 | TRBV6-1 | . | TRBD2 | CASRAGLAAHNEQFF | TGTGCCAGCAGGGCCGGACTAGCGGCCCACAATGAGCAGTTCTTC
TRBJ1-2 | TRBV12-3/TRBV12-4 | . | . | CASSSRASNYGYTF | TGTGCCAGCAGTTCACGCGCCAGCAACTATGGCTACACCTTC
TRBJ2-3 | TRBV5-1 | many | TRBD1 | CASSKGQRTDTQYF | TGCGCCAGCAGCAAGGGACAGCGCACAGATACGCAGTATTTT
TRBJ1-4 | TRBV6-2/TRBV6-3 | few | TRBD1 | CASTPRDRVRTTNEKLFF | TGTGCCAGCACTCCCCGGGACAGGGTGAGGACGACTAATGAAAAACTGTTTTTT
TRBJ1-6 | TRBV25-1 | few | TRBD1 | CASSERDRGNSPLHF | TGTGCCAGCAGTGAACGGGACAGGGGGAATTCACCCCTCCACTTT
TRBJ1-2 | TRBV6-5 | . | . | CASSYSPGLNYGYTF | TGTGCCAGCAGTTACTCCCCAGGGTTAAACTATGGCTACACCTTC
TRBJ2-1 | TRBV7-2 | many | TRBD2 | CATRLAGGNEQFF | TGTGCCACCCGACTAGCGGGGGGGAATGAGCAGTTCTTC
TRBJ2-3 | TRBV5-1 | . | TRBD2 | CASSLPGGSTDTQYF | TGCGCCAGCAGCCTCCCGGGGGGTAGCACAGATACGCAGTATTTT